This T cell receptor (beta chain) appears in the sequencing data of a study of shared clonotypes between healthy human individuals. The germline V and J ends were trimmed by 3 bases and 6 bases, with 5 bases remaining between them. Germline V gives CDR1 MNHEY, CDR2 SMNVEV (reference sequence). CDR3 size: 12 residues. Produced via immunoSEQ multiplex PCR; TCRdb's table is partial and in-frame only. The table shows 2 million to 3 million clones, with approximately 93% occurring only once. As concerns this clone: The identical CDR3 is also encoded by other nucleotide sequences in the sample.

Sequences were obtained from naive CD4+ T cells from PBMCs. This sample's subset: CD45RA+ positively selected. The V gene is TRBV27, the J gene TRBJ2-2, with D hard to call. This TCR was sampled from a man younger than 35 in good health. Some clones in this sample may be carry-over from other donors' samples. The CDR3 is CASSLHAGELFF. The CDR3 bases are TGTGCCAGCAGTTTGCACGCCGGGGAGCTGTTTTTT.